One sample yielded the 5 T cell receptor beta chains listed below, sequenced in a study of T cells in localized non-small cell lung cancer. Sequencing used immunoSEQ multiplex PCR; TCRdb keeps in-frame clones, though not all of them. The sample lists tens of thousands of clones, approximately 83% occurring once. This sample comprised peripheral blood, obtained before any cancer treatment. These receptors came from a man aged 35 to 69 with stage I lung adenocarcinoma.

CDR3 bases: TGTGCCAGCAGTTTAATAGGACTAGCGGGGTTCTCCTACGAGCAGTACTTC. Residues: CASSLIGLAGFSYEQYF. The chain employs TRBV28 and TRBJ2-7; TRBD2 aligns across 12 bases. The CDR3 length is 17 residues. Germline V CDR1 and CDR2: MDHEN, SYDVKM. V dropped 2 bases and J dropped 0; count of bases not matched to a gene: 5.

As for this clone: The identical CDR3 is also encoded by other nucleotide sequences in the sample. The genes are TRBV27 and TRBJ2-1; perhaps TRBD2 as D (7 bases). Germline CDR1 is MNHEY and CDR2 is SMNVEV (reference sequence). This CDR3 is built from 15 residues. Trimming cost V 3 bases and J 4 bases, with 13 bases left between them. The CDR3: CASSLGRGGYNEQFF. CDR3 DNA sequence: TGTGCCAGCAGTTTGGGGAGGGGGGGTTACAATGAGCAGTTCTTC.

The V and J genes are TRBV28 and TRBJ2-7; D not resolved. The V end was cut by 2 bases, the J end by 5 bases, with 10 bases between. CDR3 length: 13 amino acids. Germline CDR1 is MDHEN and CDR2 is SYDVKM. CDR3 nucleotides: TGTGCCAGCAGTTTACCCCTCCGAGACGAGCAGTACTTC. It specifies CASSLPLRDEQYF.

This chain joins TRBV27 and TRBJ2-7, with 12 bases identical to TRBD2. V trimming: 6 bases; J trimming: 5 bases; junction bases outside the gene matches: 8. This CDR3 is built from 15 residues. Germline values: CDR1 MNHEY, CDR2 SMNVEV (reference sequence). The DNA for the CDR3 is TGTGCCAGCAGGCGGACTAGCGGGAAATACCACGAGCAGTACTTC. It encodes CASRRTSGKYHEQYF.

The genes are TRBV27 and TRBJ2-5, with D possibly being TRBD2 (5 bases). CDR1 is MNHEY, CDR2 SMNVEV, per germline (reference sequence). This CDR3 is built from 13 residues. The germline V and J ends were trimmed by 5 bases and 10 bases, with 17 bases remaining between them. The CDR3 protein is CASSPDSRGRQYF. Written as DNA, the CDR3 is TGTGCCAGCAGTCCGGACTCCCGGGGTCGCCAGTACTTC.